Listed here are 15 T cell receptor beta chains from one sample, sequenced in a study of CD4 T cells in relation to SARS-CoV-2 and coronaviruses. CD4+ T cells from unexposed donors were obtained before the COVID-19 pandemic (2011-2018). The cells were cultured for under 13 days before CD4+ T cells were isolated. No antigen is known for these receptors. TCRdb's table, derived via immunoSEQ multiplex PCR, lists solely in-frame clones and lacks some. The sample lists tens of thousands of clones, around 76% occurring once. Sequenced sample: CD4+ T cells from PBMCs, cultured in vitro. The source of these receptors is a human donor in good health.

This clone was seen just once. V is TRBV19 and J is TRBJ2-2, with D perhaps being TRBD1 or TRBD2 (5 bases each). The V end was cut by 5 bases, the J end by 0 bases, with 10 bases between. Germline V gene lookup returns CDR1 LNHDA and CDR2 SQIVND (reference sequence). This CDR3 has 15 amino acids. CDR3 nucleotide sequence: TGTGCCAGTAGTCCGGGACGGACGAACACCGGGGAGCTGTTTTTT. This codes for CASSPGRTNTGELFF.

This chain connects TRBV2 to TRBJ2-7, with 11 positions matching TRBD1. The CDR3 runs 15 residues. The germline V gene has CDR1 SNHLY and CDR2 FYNNEI. V dropped 5 bases and J dropped 0; count of bases not matched to a gene: 3. CDR3 region: CASSSGTGGSYEQYF. In DNA form, the CDR3 reads TGTGCCAGCAGTTCCGGGACAGGGGGCTCCTACGAGCAGTACTTC.

This sequence joins TRBV6-5 and TRBJ2-5; D unresolved. This CDR3 is built from 13 residues. CDR1 and CDR2 from the germline V gene are MNHEY and SVGAGI. V was clipped by 0 bases and J by 4 bases, with 6 bases between them. The CDR3 DNA reads TGTGCCAGCAGTTACTCGAGAACAGAGACCCAGTACTTC. Translated, it gives CASSYSRTETQYF.

The chain recombines TRBV18 with TRBJ1-1; no reliable D call. Germline-derived CDR1 and CDR2 are KGHSH and LQKENI. The CDR3 is 15 residues long. V was cut by 0 bases and J by 0 bases, with 8 bases left in between. The CDR3 loop is CASSPPAVMNTEAFF. The CDR3 DNA is TGTGCCAGCTCACCACCAGCAGTTATGAACACTGAAGCTTTCTTT.

The chain combines TRBV27 with TRBJ1-5, with 8 bases that match TRBD1. V lost 6 bases to trimming and J lost 1 base; unmatched junction nucleotides: 5. The CDR3 consists of 15 residues. CDR1 MNHEY and CDR2 SMNVEV come from the germline V gene (reference sequence). The CDR3 here is CASRRGQGSNQPQHF. CDR3 bases: TGTGCCAGCAGGCGCGGACAGGGAAGCAATCAGCCCCAGCATTTT.

The chain joins TRBV12-3 or TRBV12-4 to TRBJ2-1; no firm D call. Trimming took 8 bases from V and 0 from J, leaving 8 bases between them. The CDR3 runs to 13 residues. CDR3 protein: CASRLSSYNEQFF. The CDR3 coding sequence is TGTGCCAGCCGATTGAGCTCCTACAATGAGCAGTTCTTC.

The chain joins TRBV10-1 to TRBJ2-5; 9 nucleotides match TRBD2. The CDR3 has 13 residues. J was trimmed by 5 bases and V by 5 bases; bases with no gene match: 3. Germline V gives CDR1 WNHNN, CDR2 SYGVQD (reference sequence). CDR3 amino acids: CASSTAGGETQYF. DNA for the CDR3: TGCGCCAGCAGTACCGCGGGAGGGGAGACCCAGTACTTC.

This chain joins TRBV24-1 and TRBJ2-1, with 9 bases identical to TRBD1. The CDR3 extends over 13 amino acids. Germline lookup yields CDR1 KGHDR and CDR2 SFDVKD. The J segment lost 7 bases and the V segment lost 8 bases, leaving 5 bases of the junction unmatched. The CDR3 region is CATNTGTGNEQFF. The CDR3 bases are TGTGCCACCAATACCGGGACAGGGAATGAGCAGTTCTTC.

This clone has more than one count but fewer than ten. The V gene is TRBV27, the J gene TRBJ2-7, with D perhaps given as TRBD1 or TRBD2 (5 bases each). There are 15 residues in the CDR3. The ends were cut back, 3 bases at V and 3 bases at J, with 15 bases in the middle. Germline V gene data show CDR1 as MNHEY and CDR2 as SMNVEV (reference sequence). CDR3 residues: CASSFGTNQLYEQYF. CDR3 nucleotide sequence: TGTGCCAGCAGTTTCGGGACCAACCAACTCTACGAGCAGTACTTC.

The gene calls are TRBV5-6 and TRBJ1-1, with D maybe TRBD1 (6 bases). Germline loops: CDR1 SGHDT, CDR2 YYEEEE. The CDR3 loop spans 16 amino acids. The V end was cut by 0 bases, the J end by 2 bases, with 14 bases between. In DNA, the CDR3 is TGTGCCAGCAGCTTGGGGGCAGGGGATAAAAACACTGAAGCTTTCTTT. Protein: CASSLGAGDKNTEAFF.

The chain recombines TRBV19 with TRBJ2-1; no firm D call. The germline V gene encodes CDR1 LNHDA and CDR2 SQIVND (reference sequence). Trimming took 5 bases from V and 1 from J, leaving 15 bases between them. This CDR3 is 16 amino acids long. CDR3 sequence reads: CASSLGFGRSYNEQFF. CDR3 coding DNA: TGTGCCAGTAGTTTAGGTTTCGGGCGTTCCTACAATGAGCAGTTCTTC.

The chain carries TRBV5-1 and TRBJ1-1, with 7 bases aligning to TRBD1. V lost 2 bases to trimming and J lost 4 bases; unmatched junction nucleotides: 14. In germline, CDR1 is SGHRS, CDR2 YFSETQ. CDR3 length: 17 amino acids. The CDR3 DNA reads TGCGCCAGCAGCTTCCATTGGGACAGCTCGGCCCCCACTGAAGCTTTCTTT. Encoded protein: CASSFHWDSSAPTEAFF.

The chain couples TRBV7-9 to TRBJ2-1; the match to TRBD1 covers 7 bases. Germline V gene data show CDR1 as SEHNR and CDR2 as FQNEAQ (reference sequence). The CDR3 loop spans 14 amino acids. Germline trimming cut 5 bases from V and 9 bases from J; bases unmatched to any gene: 10. The CDR3 loop reads CASSEKITGAEQFF. CDR3 DNA sequence: TGTGCCAGCAGCGAAAAAATCACAGGGGCTGAGCAGTTCTTC.

The V and J genes are TRBV11-2 and TRBJ2-1, with D unclear. Germline CDR1 and CDR2: SGHAT and FQNNGV. V gave up 5 bases and J gave up 13 bases, with 12 bases separating them. This CDR3 has 11 amino acids. The CDR3 is CASSAGPEQFF. CDR3 bases: TGTGCCAGCAGCGCCGGACCAGAACAGTTCTTC.

The chain links TRBV3-1 (or the pseudogene TRBV3-2) to TRBJ2-3; 14 positions match TRBD2. Germline V CDR1 and CDR2: LGHDT, YNNKEL (reference sequence). The CDR3 contains 16 residues. V shed 5 bases and J 5 bases; nucleotides not matched to a gene: 6. The CDR3 DNA reads TGTGCCAGCAGCTTGACTAGCGGGAGGGCCAAAGATACGCAGTATTTT. As protein: CASSLTSGRAKDTQYF.